Presented here are 3 T cell receptor beta chains from one specimen sequenced in a study of OX40 agonist ivuxolimab in advanced cancers. Sequenced by immunoSEQ multiplex PCR; TCRdb stores in-frame clones only, minus some. The data hold over 30,000 clones, with roughly 80% observed a single time. Source: CD4+ or CD8+ T cells sorted from blood, taken in a trial of the OX40 agonist ivuxolimab. The receptors derive from an adult with an advanced solid tumor such as melanoma, head and neck, liver or kidney cancer.

This chain links TRBV2 with TRBJ1-2, with D possibly being TRBD1 (6 bases). This CDR3 contains 15 residues. Trimming removed 6 bases from V and 7 bases from J, with 21 bases in between. The germline CDR1 and CDR2 sequences are SNHLY and FYNNEI. The CDR3 nucleotides read TGTGCCAGCAGACCCACAGGGTCTCCGACTAGTGGCTACACCTTC. Residues: CASRPTGSPTSGYTF.

This chain joins TRBV7-8 and TRBJ1-1; TRBD1 matches at 7 bases. The CDR3 covers 13 residues. Germline lookup yields CDR1 SGHVS and CDR2 FQNEAQ. The J segment lost 6 bases and the V segment lost 6 bases, leaving 7 bases of the junction unmatched. CDR3 residues: CASRPDRAPEAFF. DNA for the CDR3: TGTGCCAGCAGACCTGACAGGGCCCCTGAAGCTTTCTTT.

The rearrangement joins TRBV4-2 to TRBJ2-5, with 7 positions matching TRBD2. The DNA end lines up better with TRBJ2-7; the J call may be wrong. Germline V lookup: CDR1 LGHNA, CDR2 YNFKEQ. This CDR3 is built from 17 residues. CDR3 in DNA: TGTGCCAGCAGCGAAGGGGTCAACGGGAGGCCGACCTACGAGCAGTACTTC. Its translation is CASSEGVNGRPTYEQYF.